These 17 T cell receptor beta chains originate from one sample sequenced in a study of regulatory T cells in long-lasting Graves disease. Regarding time point: newly diagnosed GD, antithyroid drugs for less than 3 months. Scientists built the TCR library using RNA that was extracted from PBMCs. HTBI primers from iRepertoire and Arm-PCR of CDR3 regions yielded the TCR beta libraries. TCRdb redid the calling of the multiplex PCR reads with MiXCR, one entry per CDR3 protein. The sample gives 440,000 or so distinct CDR3 sequences, 15% of which show up once; around 15% is in the top ten. The same data also went into a second study, on T cells in Graves' hyperthyroidism and ophthalmopathy.

The sample was peripheral blood mononuclear cells (PBMCs), taken at new diagnosis, from a patient treated with antithyroid drugs. The receptors come from a woman aged 25-40 years with Graves disease.

This clonotype showed up many times. The J gene is TRBJ2-3, the V gene TRBV5-5; maybe TRBD2 (6 bases). V was trimmed by 3 bases and J by 3 bases, leaving 14 bases between them. The CDR3 has 15 amino acids. CDR1 and CDR2 (germline): SGHKS, YYEKEE (reference sequence). In DNA form, the CDR3 reads TGTGCCAGCAGCTCGTGGGACTCCCCAACAGATACGCAGTATTTT. Translation gives CASSSWDSPTDTQYF.

This clonotype has a handful of counts. V and J are TRBV27 and TRBJ2-7; 10 nucleotides align to TRBD2. In germline, CDR1 is MNHEY, CDR2 SMNVEV (reference sequence). Unmatched junction bases numbered 17, after V lost 8 bases and J lost 7 bases. The CDR3 totals 16 residues. CDR3 nucleotides: TGTGCCAGCCGGACGCTCCTAGCGGGGGCACTGGGGGAGCAGTACTTC. Amino acid sequence: CASRTLLAGALGEQYF.

In this sample, this clonotype turned up a few times. The CDR3 sequence: CASSTMAGGRYNEQFF. CDR3 nucleotide sequence: TGTGCCAGCAGCACCATGGCGGGAGGGCGATACAATGAGCAGTTCTTC. V gene TRBV13 combines with J gene TRBJ2-1, with TRBD2 identical over 9 bases. Germline V gene sequence: CDR1 PRHDT, CDR2 FYEKMQ (reference sequence). The V segment lost 5 bases and the J segment 4 bases; nucleotides outside the gene matches: 9. This CDR3 has 16 residues.

This clonotype came up many times. V is TRBV27 and J is TRBJ2-7, with 9 nucleotides matching TRBD2. This CDR3 has 15 amino acids. V shed 6 bases and J 1 base; nucleotides not matched to a gene: 7. Germline V gives CDR1 MNHEY, CDR2 SMNVEV (reference sequence). As DNA, the CDR3 is TGTGCCAGCAGCGGTAGCGGGAGACTTTCCTACGAGCAGTACTTC. Amino acids: CASSGSGRLSYEQYF.

This clonotype was detected only once. A much larger clone is a single base away; this may be a read error. The chain recombines TRBV24-1 with TRBJ2-7; D assignment may be TRBD1 or TRBD2 (5 bases each). Trimming took off 3 bases at V and 7 bases at J, with 21 bases between the two ends. This CDR3 is 16 amino acids long. Germline V lookup: CDR1 KGHDR, CDR2 SFDVKD. Written as DNA, the CDR3 is TGTGCCACCAGTGATGCTGGGGACCTCAACAACAATGAGCAGTACTTC. The encoded protein is CATSDAGDLNNNEQYF.

The gene calls are TRBV5-1 and TRBJ2-2, with 9 nucleotides matching TRBD2. V lost 0 bases, J lost 5 bases, and 5 bases stayed unmatched. The CDR3 is made up of 16 amino acids. Germline V gives CDR1 SGHRS, CDR2 YFSETQ. CDR3 nucleotides: TGCGCCAGCAGCTTGGAGGGTAGCGGGAGTACCGGGGAGCTGTTTTTT. Protein: CASSLEGSGSTGELFF. The full variable domain, with the rest looked up from reference TRBV5-1 and TRBJ2-2, is KAGVTQTPRYLIKTRGQQVTLSCSPISGHRSVSWYQQTPGQGLQFLFEYFSETQRNKGNFPGRFSGRQFSNSRSEMNVSTLELGDSALYLCASSLEGSGSTGELFFGEGSRLTVL.

Note on this clonotype: Without the conserved terminal phenylalanine or tryptophan, this CDR3 likely stems from a read error. The chain couples TRBV4-1 to TRBJ1-1; D is unresolved. V was clipped by 4 bases and J by 1 base, with 10 bases between them. Germline V CDR1 and CDR2: MGHRA, YSYEKL. The CDR3 spans 14 residues. Written as DNA, the CDR3 is TGCGCCAGCAGCCCGAGACCACGGAACACTGAAGCTTTCTCT. This encodes CASSPRPRNTEAFS.

The rearrangement links TRBV5-1 to TRBJ2-7, with 12 bases identical to TRBD2. CDR3 length equals 17 residues. Trimming took 4 bases from V and 0 from J; bases not matched to a gene: 8. CDR1 is SGHRS and CDR2 is YFSETQ in the germline V gene. The CDR3 loop reads CASSVGLAGTPSYEQYF. The CDR3 DNA reads as TGCGCCAGCAGCGTGGGACTAGCGGGCACCCCCTCCTACGAGCAGTACTTC.

This clonotype was observed at least ten times. This chain joins TRBV2 and TRBJ2-5; weak D call: TRBD2 (6 bases). V was shortened by 5 bases and J by 1 base, with 8 bases between the two germline ends. The CDR3 totals 13 residues. CDR1 is SNHLY and CDR2 is FYNNEI in the germline V gene. The CDR3 bases are TGTGCCAGCAGTTCGGGACTCCAAGAGACCCAGTACTTC. Amino acid sequence: CASSSGLQETQYF. Full variable domain (missing parts from reference TRBV2 and TRBJ2-5): EPEVTQTPSHQVTQMGQEVILRCVPISNHLYFYWYRQILGQKVEFLVSFYNNEISEKSEIFDDQFSVERPDGSNFTLKIRSTKLEDSAMYFCASSSGLQETQYFGPGTRLLVL.

This chain links TRBV12-3 or TRBV12-4 with TRBJ2-7, with 11 nucleotides matching TRBD2. The CDR3 length is 14 residues. J was trimmed by 5 bases and V by 6 bases; bases with no gene match: 6. CDR3: CASRSTSGSHEQYF. The CDR3 DNA reads as TGTGCCAGCAGGTCCACTAGCGGGAGTCACGAGCAGTACTTC.

V gene TRBV4-1 combines with J gene TRBJ2-7; D not resolved. Trimming took off 3 bases at V and 6 bases at J, with 24 bases between the two ends. The CDR3 totals 17 residues. Germline CDR1 reads MGHRA; CDR2 reads YSYEKL. This chain's CDR3 is CASSQTPLGGTRLEQYF. CDR3 DNA sequence: TGCGCCAGCAGCCAGACCCCACTGGGCGGTACCCGCCTCGAGCAGTACTTC.

The chain couples TRBV25-1 to TRBJ2-3; D ambiguous. This CDR3 has 11 residues. Trimming pared 4 bases from V and 7 bases from J, leaving 6 bases between. Germline-derived CDR1 and CDR2 are MGHDK and SYGVNS. The CDR3 here is CASSGSYTQYF. The CDR3 DNA reads TGTGCCAGCAGTGGGAGTTATACGCAGTATTTT.

The V call is TRBV15, the J call TRBJ1-3; TRBD1 might be the D (5 bases). Trimming stripped 0 bases from V and 0 bases from J, with 12 bases between. The CDR3 runs to 17 residues. The germline gives CDR1 LNHNV, CDR2 YYDKDF (reference sequence). CDR3 coding DNA: TGTGCCACCAGCAGAGATCCGGGGGGGACCTCTGGAAACACCATATATTTT. This codes for CATSRDPGGTSGNTIYF.

This clonotype turned up a few times. V and J are TRBV20-1 and TRBJ2-7; 8 positions match TRBD1. This CDR3 contains 15 residues. V lost 5 bases to trimming and J lost 9 bases; unmatched junction nucleotides: 18. Germline V lookup: CDR1 DFQATT, CDR2 SNEGSKA (reference sequence). The CDR3 nucleotides are TGCAGTGCTCCGACCACAGTGAGGACAGGGAGGTTGCAGTACTTC. Its protein is CSAPTTVRTGRLQYF.

This clonotype appeared many times. This chain joins TRBV3-1 and TRBJ1-4; a possible D gene is TRBD1 (6 bases). V shed 2 bases and J shed 3 bases, with 10 bases lying between them. CDR3 length: 15 residues. Germline V gene data show CDR1 as LGHDT and CDR2 as YNNKEL (reference sequence). The CDR3 nucleotides read TGTGCCAGCAGCCAACTTGGGGGCGCTAATGAAAAACTGTTTTTT. As protein: CASSQLGGANEKLFF.

This clonotype was observed at least ten times. This chain connects TRBV5-1 to TRBJ2-7; a possible D gene is TRBD1 (6 bases). Between the trimmed V and J ends, which lost 2 bases and 6 bases, there was a span of 15 bases. This CDR3 contains 14 residues. Germline V gene sequence: CDR1 SGHRS, CDR2 YFSETQ. CDR3 sequence reads: CASSLQVSRGEQYF. The CDR3 DNA is TGCGCCAGCAGCTTACAGGTATCCAGGGGCGAGCAGTACTTC. The whole variable domain, filled in from reference TRBV5-1 and TRBJ2-7, reads KAGVTQTPRYLIKTRGQQVTLSCSPISGHRSVSWYQQTPGQGLQFLFEYFSETQRNKGNFPGRFSGRQFSNSRSEMNVSTLELGDSALYLCASSLQVSRGEQYFGPGTRLTVT.

This clonotype was observed a handful of times. The gene calls are TRBV5-1 and TRBJ1-1; 7 bases are a match to TRBD1. CDR3 size: 14 residues. After removal of 6 bases from V and 1 base from J, the junction contained 6 bases not matched to a gene. Germline lookup yields CDR1 SGHRS and CDR2 YFSETQ. Written as DNA, the CDR3 is TGCGCCAGCACTAAGGGGGCCTCGAACACTGAAGCTTTCTTT. Protein product: CASTKGASNTEAFF.